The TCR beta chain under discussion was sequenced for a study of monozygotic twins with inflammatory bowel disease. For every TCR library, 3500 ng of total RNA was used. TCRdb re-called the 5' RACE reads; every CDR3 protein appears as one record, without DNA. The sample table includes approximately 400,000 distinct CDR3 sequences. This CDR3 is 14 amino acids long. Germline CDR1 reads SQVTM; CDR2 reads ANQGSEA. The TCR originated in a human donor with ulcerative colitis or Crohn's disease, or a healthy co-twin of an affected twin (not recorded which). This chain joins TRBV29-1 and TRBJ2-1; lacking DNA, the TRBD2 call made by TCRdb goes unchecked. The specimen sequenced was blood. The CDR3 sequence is CSVFTSGVYNEQFF.